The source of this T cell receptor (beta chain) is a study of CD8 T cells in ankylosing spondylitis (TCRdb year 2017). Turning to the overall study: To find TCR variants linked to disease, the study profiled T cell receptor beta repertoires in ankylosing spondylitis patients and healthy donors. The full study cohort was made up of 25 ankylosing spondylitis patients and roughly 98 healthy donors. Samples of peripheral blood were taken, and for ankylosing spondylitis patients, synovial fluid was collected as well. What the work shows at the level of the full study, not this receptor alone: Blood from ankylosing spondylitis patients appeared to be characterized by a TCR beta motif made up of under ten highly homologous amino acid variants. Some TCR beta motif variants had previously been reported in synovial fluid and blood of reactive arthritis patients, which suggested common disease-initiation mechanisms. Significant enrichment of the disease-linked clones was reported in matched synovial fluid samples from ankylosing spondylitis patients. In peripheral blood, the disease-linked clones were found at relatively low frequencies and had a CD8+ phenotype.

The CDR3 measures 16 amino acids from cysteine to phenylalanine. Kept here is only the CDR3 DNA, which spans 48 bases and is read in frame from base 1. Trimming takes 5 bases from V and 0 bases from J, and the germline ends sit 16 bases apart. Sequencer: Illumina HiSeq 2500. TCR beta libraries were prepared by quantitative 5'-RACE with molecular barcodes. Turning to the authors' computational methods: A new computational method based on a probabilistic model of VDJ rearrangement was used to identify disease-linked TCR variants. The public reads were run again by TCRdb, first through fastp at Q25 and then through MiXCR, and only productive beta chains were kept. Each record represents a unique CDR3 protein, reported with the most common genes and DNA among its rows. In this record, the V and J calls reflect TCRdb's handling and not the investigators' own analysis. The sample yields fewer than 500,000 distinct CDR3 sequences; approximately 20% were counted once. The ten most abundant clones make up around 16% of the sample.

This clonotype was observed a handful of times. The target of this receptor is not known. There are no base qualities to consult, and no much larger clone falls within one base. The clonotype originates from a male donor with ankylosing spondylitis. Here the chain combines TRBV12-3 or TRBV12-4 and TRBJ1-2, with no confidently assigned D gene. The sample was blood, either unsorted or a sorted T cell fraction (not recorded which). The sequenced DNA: TGTGCCAGCAGTCACCGGGTTGGAAGCCCTAACTATGGCTACACCTTC. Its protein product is CASSHRVGSPNYGYTF.